The text below deals with one T cell receptor beta chain. Antigen unknown. The record originates from a study of cytomegalovirus exposure and HLA in healthy donors. Study findings and constraints: The authors judged a highly shared variant cluster likely a sequencing artifact. Upon later analysis, TCR association rates were observed to vary by HLA locus, being highest for DRB1 and lowest for HLA-C. Follow-up analysis later connected one missense variant in DCLRE1C with trimming of TCR beta V- and J-genes.

Unrecorded immune exposure was likely among donors, who were nominally healthy when sampled. This CDR3 has 18 residues. CDR1 and CDR2 (germline): LNHNV, YYDKDF (reference sequence). The V end was cut by 1 base, the J end by 5 bases, with 21 bases between. The PCR made use of 60 Vbeta and 13 Jbeta primers. Using immunoSEQ multiplex PCR, the repertoire was profiled, and TCRdb retains in-frame clones only, with some absent. This table has around 200,000 clones, 75% to 90% appearing once. The TCR was taken from a woman aged 25 to 39 in good health and CMV-seronegative. The J gene is TRBJ2-1, the V gene TRBV15, with unresolved D. The sample was PBMCs. This CDR3 reads CATSRVLPLSVTDNEQFF. In DNA, the CDR3 is TGTGCCACCAGCAGAGTTCTCCCCCTATCGGTAACCGACAATGAGCAGTTCTTC.